What follows are 19 T cell receptor beta chains derived from one specimen sequenced in a study of CD8 T cells in ankylosing spondylitis. Study outcomes and limitations: Ankylosing spondylitis blood appeared to carry a characteristic TCR beta motif of several highly homologous variants.

Their antigens remain unidentified. TCRdb fed the 5' RACE reads into MiXCR, producing one record per CDR3 protein. The table records a few hundred thousand distinct CDR3 sequences, roughly 18% of them present only once. The sample was blood, either unsorted or a sorted T cell fraction (not recorded which). These TCRs come from a male donor with ankylosing spondylitis.

Many counts were recorded for this clonotype. J is TRBJ1-1 and V is TRBV18, with a weak D call TRBD1 (6 bases). V was cut by 2 bases and J by 0 bases, with 13 bases left in between. CDR3 length: 16 residues. CDR1 and CDR2 (germline): KGHSH, LQKENI. CDR3 nucleotides: TGTGCCAGCTCACCAATAGGACAGACTTTGAACACTGAAGCTTTCTTT. Translating it yields CASSPIGQTLNTEAFF.

The chain links TRBV3-1 to TRBJ2-2, with no clear D. The CDR3 runs to 15 residues. V lost 4 bases, J lost 2 bases, and 11 bases lay in between. The V gene's germline CDR1 is LGHDT and CDR2 YNNKEL (reference sequence). CDR3 DNA sequence: TGTGCCAGCAGCCCCGAGGACCACAACACCGGGGAGCTGTTTTTT. Translated, it gives CASSPEDHNTGELFF. Supplemented by reference TRBV3-1 and TRBJ2-2, the full variable domain reads DTAVSQTPKYLVTQMGNDKSIKCEQNLGHDTMYWYKQDSKKFLKIMFSYNNKELIINETVPNRFSPKSPDKAHLNLHINSLELGDSAVYFCASSPEDHNTGELFFGEGSRLTVL.

As concerns this clonotype: At one end, the junction sequence differs from germline, possibly due to a read error. This sequence joins TRBV13 and TRBJ1-1; TRBD1 matches at 11 bases. CDR1 and CDR2 (germline): PRHDT, FYEKMQ (reference sequence). The CDR3 contains 17 residues. Here the CDR3 reads CASSIGTGGQMNTEAFF. CDR3 DNA sequence: TGTGCCAGCAGCATAGGGACAGGGGGACAAATGAACACTGAAGCTTTCTTT.

The chain recombines TRBV3-1 with TRBJ1-5; D not resolved. Germline V gene sequence: CDR1 LGHDT, CDR2 YNNKEL (reference sequence). CDR3 length: 12 amino acids. The V gene lost 0 bases and the J gene lost 5 bases, with 2 bases spanning the gap. CDR3 coding DNA: TGTGCCAGCAGCCAAGAAGATCAGCCCCAGCATTTT. Amino acids: CASSQEDQPQHF.

The rearrangement joins TRBV20-1 to TRBJ2-1; D unresolved. CDR1 is DFQATT, CDR2 SNEGSKA, per germline (reference sequence). This CDR3 comprises 10 residues. V was cut by 4 bases and J by 5 bases, with 3 bases left in between. CDR3 bases: TGCAGTGCTACTAACAATGAGCAGTTCTTC. It codes for CSATNNEQFF.

The rearrangement uses TRBV6-7 and TRBJ1-1; TRBD1 agrees at 8 bases. TRBV6-7 qualifies as an ORF whose function is uncertain. Losses at the gene ends were 6 bases for V and 0 bases for J; bases not matched to a gene: 9. CDR3 length: 16 residues. The CDR3 is CASRVGQGEMNTEAFF. In DNA form, the CDR3 reads TGTGCCAGCAGGGTAGGACAGGGCGAGATGAACACTGAAGCTTTCTTT.

This chain links TRBV7-9 with TRBJ1-2; D perhaps matches TRBD1 (6 bases). CDR3 length: 15 residues. Germline V gene lookup returns CDR1 SEHNR and CDR2 FQNEAQ (reference sequence). V lost 5 bases and J lost 4, with 17 bases in between. The CDR3 spells CASSSSTWTAYGYTF. The CDR3 coding sequence is TGTGCCAGCAGCAGTTCAACCTGGACAGCCTATGGCTACACCTTC.

The genes are TRBV5-6 and TRBJ2-7, with 11 bases that match TRBD2. The CDR3 totals 17 residues. The V gene's germline CDR1 is SGHDT and CDR2 YYEEEE. Trimming removed 4 bases from V and 1 base from J; junction bases left unmatched: 10. The CDR3 region is CASSDIAGGQNSYEQYF. The CDR3, as DNA: TGTGCCAGCAGCGACATAGCGGGGGGGCAAAATTCCTACGAGCAGTACTTC.

The chain recombines TRBV7-8 with TRBJ2-5, with D unresolved. This CDR3 has 14 residues. Germline V gene data show CDR1 as SGHVS and CDR2 as FQNEAQ. Trimming left V 8 bases short and J 5 bases short, with 18 bases between. This chain's CDR3 is CASGKILDGETQYF. As DNA, the CDR3 is TGTGCCAGCGGCAAAATATTGGACGGGGAGACCCAGTACTTC.

This clonotype was detected a few times. The V and J genes are TRBV5-1 and TRBJ2-5; D tentatively fits TRBD1 or TRBD2 (5 bases each). V lost 4 bases, J lost 5 bases, and 15 bases lay in between. CDR1 SGHRS and CDR2 YFSETQ come from the germline V gene. The CDR3 consists of 14 residues. CDR3 loop: CASSPRDPGETQYF. CDR3 DNA sequence: TGCGCCAGCAGCCCCCGGGACCCCGGGGAGACCCAGTACTTC.

This clonotype occurred many times. This chain joins TRBV18 and TRBJ1-1; D remains unclear. Per germline, CDR1 KGHSH and CDR2 LQKENI. This CDR3 region has 15 residues. V lost 2 bases and J lost 3, with 13 bases in between. This chain's CDR3 is CASSPAPRADTEAFF. The CDR3 coding sequence is TGTGCCAGCTCACCAGCCCCCCGAGCTGACACTGAAGCTTTCTTT.

J is TRBJ2-7 and V is TRBV4-1, with 8 bases matching TRBD1. V gave up 0 bases and J gave up 4 bases; unmatched junction bases: 14. CDR1 and CDR2 (germline): MGHRA, YSYEKL. CDR3 length: 18 amino acids. This chain's CDR3 is CASSQDRQGRNNGYEQYF. Here the CDR3 DNA reads TGCGCCAGCAGCCAAGATAGACAGGGGCGTAATAATGGGTACGAGCAGTACTTC.

This clonotype has more than one count but fewer than ten. The rearrangement joins TRBV6-6 to TRBJ2-7; 8 bases line up with TRBD2. V dropped 2 bases and J dropped 12; count of bases not matched to a gene: 6. CDR3 length: 12 amino acids. Germline CDR1 MNHNY, CDR2 SVGAGI (reference sequence). This chain's CDR3 is CASSYGDGGAYF. The CDR3 DNA follows: TGTGCCAGCAGTTACGGGGACGGGGGGGCGTACTTC.

The rearrangement links TRBV11-2 to TRBJ2-1; 8 bases fit TRBD2. This CDR3 comprises 15 residues. After removal of 0 bases from V and 5 bases from J, the junction contained 3 bases not matched to a gene. The germline V gene encodes CDR1 SGHAT and CDR2 FQNNGV. CDR3 sequence: CASSLEGLGNNEQFF. The CDR3 DNA reads as TGTGCCAGCAGCTTAGAGGGACTAGGGAACAATGAGCAGTTCTTC.

The V call is TRBV27, the J call TRBJ2-1; weak D call: TRBD1 (6 bases). CDR1 and CDR2 (germline): MNHEY, SMNVEV (reference sequence). With 6 bases removed from V and 5 bases from J, the gap between germline ends came to 11 bases. The CDR3 is made up of 13 amino acids. The chain's CDR3 is CASSRDTNNEQFF. The CDR3 DNA reads as TGTGCCAGCAGCAGGGACACCAACAATGAGCAGTTCTTC.

The chain carries TRBV6-6 and TRBJ2-7; perhaps TRBD2 as D (5 bases). CDR3 size: 12 residues. Germline V gene data show CDR1 as MNHNY and CDR2 as SVGAGI (reference sequence). Trimming shortened V by 2 bases and J by 6 bases, and 8 bases separated the two germline ends. The CDR3 bases are TGTGCCAGCAGTTACGGGAGAGGCGAGCAGTACTTC. It specifies CASSYGRGEQYF.

This clonotype was seen a handful of times. This chain connects TRBV6-1 to TRBJ2-1; 10 bases are shared with TRBD2. The length of the CDR3 is 15 residues. J was trimmed by 5 bases and V by 2 bases; bases with no gene match: 3. Per the germline V gene, CDR1 is MNHNS and CDR2 is SASEGT. The CDR3 loop is CASSELAGVNNEQFF. As DNA, the CDR3 is TGTGCCAGCAGTGAACTAGCGGGAGTTAACAATGAGCAGTTCTTC.

This clonotype was counted between two and nine times. The rearrangement links TRBV4-1 to TRBJ2-1; 8 nucleotides align to TRBD1. The CDR3 loop spans 15 amino acids. CDR1 and CDR2 from the germline V gene are MGHRA and YSYEKL. V lost 1 base and J lost 3; bases outside the gene matches: 2. The CDR3 DNA is TGCGCCAGCAGCCAAGCCGGGACAGGCTACAATGAGCAGTTCTTC. Translating gives CASSQAGTGYNEQFF.

This clonotype came up a few times. The chain carries TRBV7-9 and TRBJ2-2; the D gene is possibly TRBD2 (5 bases). This CDR3 region has 14 residues. V lost 1 base and J lost 4, with 7 bases in between. The germline gives CDR1 SEHNR, CDR2 FQNEAQ (reference sequence). The CDR3 region is CASSLVSGTGELFF. The DNA of the CDR3 is TGTGCCAGCAGCTTAGTGAGCGGCACCGGGGAGCTGTTTTTT.